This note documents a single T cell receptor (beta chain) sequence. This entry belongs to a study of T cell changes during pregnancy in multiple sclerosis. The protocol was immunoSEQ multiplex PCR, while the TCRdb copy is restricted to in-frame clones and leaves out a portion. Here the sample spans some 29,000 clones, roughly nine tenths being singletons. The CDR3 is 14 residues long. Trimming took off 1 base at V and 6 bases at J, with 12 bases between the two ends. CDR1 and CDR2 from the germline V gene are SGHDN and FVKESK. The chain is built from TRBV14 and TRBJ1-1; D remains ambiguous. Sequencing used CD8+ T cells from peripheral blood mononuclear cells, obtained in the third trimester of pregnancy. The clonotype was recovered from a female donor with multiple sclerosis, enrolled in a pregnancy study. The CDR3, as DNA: TGTGCCAGCAGCCAAGGTCCACTCGTCGCTGAAGCTTTCTTT. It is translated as CASSQGPLVAEAFF.